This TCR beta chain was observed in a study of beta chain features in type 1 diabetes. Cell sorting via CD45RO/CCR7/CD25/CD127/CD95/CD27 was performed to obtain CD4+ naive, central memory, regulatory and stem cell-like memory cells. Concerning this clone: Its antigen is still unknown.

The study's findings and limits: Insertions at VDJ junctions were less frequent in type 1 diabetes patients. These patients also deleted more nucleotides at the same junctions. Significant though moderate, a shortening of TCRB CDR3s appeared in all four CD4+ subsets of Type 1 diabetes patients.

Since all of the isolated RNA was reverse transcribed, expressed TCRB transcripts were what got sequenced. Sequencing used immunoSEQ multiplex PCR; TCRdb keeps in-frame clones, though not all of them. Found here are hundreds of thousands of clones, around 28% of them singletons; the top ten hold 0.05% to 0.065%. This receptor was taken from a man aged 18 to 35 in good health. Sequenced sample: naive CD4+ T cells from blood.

The CDR3 DNA reads as TGCAGTGCTAATCTCGTCGATACGCAGTATTTT. Its protein is CSANLVDTQYF. The genes are TRBV20-1 and TRBJ2-3; D is uncertain. This CDR3 region has 11 residues. Germline loops: CDR1 DFQATT, CDR2 SNEGSKA (reference sequence). The V end was cut by 4 bases, the J end by 6 bases, with 8 bases between.